This T cell receptor (beta chain) was sequenced in a study of cytomegalovirus exposure and HLA in healthy donors. Notes on the study in general: Cytomegalovirus-associated TCR beta chains were listed, numbering approximately 150.

Comment on this clone: The antigen is unknown.

In the PCR, 60 Vbeta and 13 Jbeta primers were used. Method: immunoSEQ multiplex PCR; TCRdb's copy keeps in-frame clones and lacks some. Of tens of thousands of clones detected, roughly 71% appear once; the ten largest clones hold approximately 2.9%. This TCR was sampled from a man aged 50-59 years in good health and CMV-seronegative. The sample comprised PBMCs.

CDR3 bases: TGTGCCTGGAGTGGGGGCTGGGTGAACACTGAAGCTTTCTTT. Its translation: CAWSGGWVNTEAFF. The V call is TRBV30, the J call TRBJ1-1, with a weak D call TRBD1 (5 bases). V was pared by 1 base and J by 0 bases, with 9 bases between. CDR3 length: 14 amino acids. CDR1 is GTSNPN, CDR2 SVGIG, per germline (reference sequence).